Below, 15 T cell receptor beta chains from the same sample are listed, as sequenced in a study of blood T cell repertoires in COVID-19. Measured with immunoSEQ multiplex PCR; TCRdb has only the in-frame clones, and not every one. The table has 150,000 or so clones, approximately 93% seen once. Source material: peripheral blood. All receptors come from a woman aged 55-70 years with COVID-19, enrolled during active disease.

The chain couples TRBV6-2 or TRBV6-3 to TRBJ1-1; D is uncertain. Per germline, CDR1 MNHEY and CDR2 SVGEGT. V lost 2 bases and J lost 4, with 8 bases in between. There are 13 residues in the CDR3. CDR3 region: CASSYGPATEAFF. The CDR3, as DNA: TGTGCCAGCAGTTACGGGCCGGCCACTGAAGCTTTCTTT.

This clone turned up a few times. The gene calls are TRBV14 and TRBJ2-7, with D tentatively TRBD2 (5 bases). The CDR3 totals 16 residues. Deletions cut 4 bases from V and 0 bases from J, with 16 bases between. Germline-derived CDR1 and CDR2 are SGHDN and FVKESK. CDR3 loop: CASSPYPTGSSYEQYF. CDR3 bases: TGTGCCAGCAGCCCTTACCCGACGGGAAGCTCCTACGAGCAGTACTTC.

The chain is built from TRBV19 and TRBJ1-2, with 8 bases matching TRBD1. From germline, CDR1 is LNHDA and CDR2 SQIVND (reference sequence). This CDR3 spans 14 amino acids. The V segment lost 7 bases and the J segment 0 bases; nucleotides outside the gene matches: 4. The CDR3 coding sequence is TGTGCCAGTAATCCAGGGGGCCCTAACTATGGCTACACCTTC. It codes for CASNPGGPNYGYTF. Filled out from reference TRBV19 and TRBJ1-2, the complete variable domain reads DGGITQSPKYLFRKEGQNVTLSCEQNLNHDAMYWYRQDPGQGLRLIYYSQIVNDFQKGDIAEGYSVSREKKESFPLTVTSAQKNPTAFYLCASNPGGPNYGYTFGSGTRLTVV.

This clone was seen a handful of times. The CDR3 DNA follows: TGTGCCAGCAGTGTCTCGGGGGGGGCCTCTGGGGCCAACGTCCTGACTTTC. It yields the protein CASSVSGGASGANVLTF. The chain carries TRBV2 and TRBJ2-6, with 8 bases lining up with TRBD2. V shed 4 bases, J shed 0 bases, and the junction held 5 bases outside the gene matches. Germline CDR1 and CDR2: SNHLY and FYNNEI. The CDR3 is 17 residues long. The variable domain in full, with the rest retrieved from reference TRBV2 and TRBJ2-6, is EPEVTQTPSHQVTQMGQEVILRCVPISNHLYFYWYRQILGQKVEFLVSFYNNEISEKSEIFDDQFSVERPDGSNFTLKIRSTKLEDSAMYFCASSVSGGASGANVLTFGAGSRLTVL.

The chain couples TRBV12-5 to TRBJ2-3; weak D call: TRBD2 (7 bases). V was cut by 5 bases and J by 3 bases, with 12 bases left in between. Germline V gives CDR1 LGHNT, CDR2 FRNRAP. The CDR3 is 14 amino acids. The CDR3 sequence is CASGLGRGTDTQYF. The CDR3 coding sequence is TGTGCTAGTGGTCTAGGGAGGGGGACAGATACGCAGTATTTT.

The chain recombines TRBV11-2 with TRBJ1-2, with unresolved D. The CDR3 contains 14 residues. V was cut by 2 bases and J by 4 bases, with 11 bases left in between. Germline lookup yields CDR1 SGHAT and CDR2 FQNNGV. The CDR3 region has the DNA TGTGCCAGCAGCTTATTCCGGTCAGGCTATGGCTACACCTTC. Encoded protein: CASSLFRSGYGYTF.

The chain links TRBV6-2 or TRBV6-3 to TRBJ2-7; D is perhaps TRBD2 (6 bases). Germline CDR1 and CDR2: MNHEY and SVGEGT. With 2 bases removed from V and 3 bases from J, the gap between germline ends came to 20 bases. The CDR3 length is 17 residues. CDR3 sequence reads: CASSYGLEGFGIYEQYF. The CDR3 coding sequence is TGTGCCAGCAGTTACGGGTTGGAGGGGTTCGGAATCTACGAGCAGTACTTC.

The V and J genes are TRBV3-1 (or the pseudogene TRBV3-2) and TRBJ1-6, with a weak D call TRBD1 (5 bases). Looked up from germline, CDR1 is LGHDT and CDR2 is YNNKEL (reference sequence). The CDR3 has 15 residues. Trimming stripped 1 base from V and 7 bases from J, with 11 bases between. The CDR3 DNA is TGTGCCAGCAGCCAAGTCGGCCCAGGGAATTCACCCCTCCACTTT. It is translated as CASSQVGPGNSPLHF.

The rearrangement joins TRBV7-3 to TRBJ1-1; D ambiguous. Germline CDR1 SGHTA, CDR2 FQGTGA. The V and J ends lost 2 bases and 0 bases respectively, with 10 bases between them. The CDR3 is 15 residues long. The CDR3 loop reads CASSLPPPMNTEAFF. CDR3 nucleotides: TGTGCCAGCAGCTTACCCCCCCCAATGAACACTGAAGCTTTCTTT.

This chain links TRBV6-5 with TRBJ1-6; D is undetermined. CDR3 length: 14 residues. Germline assignment: CDR1 MNHEY and CDR2 SVGAGI. V was cut by 2 bases and J by 10 bases, with 12 bases left in between. CDR3: CASSYPERGSPLHF. The CDR3 DNA is TGTGCCAGCAGTTACCCGGAACGGGGATCACCCCTCCACTTT.

This sequence joins TRBV5-6 and TRBJ2-7, with 7 bases that match TRBD1. The CDR3 length is 14 residues. J was trimmed by 1 base and V by 5 bases; bases with no gene match: 6. Germline CDR1 is SGHDT and CDR2 is YYEEEE. The CDR3 region is CASRPGQTSYEQYF. In DNA, the CDR3 is TGTGCCAGCAGGCCGGGACAGACTTCCTACGAGCAGTACTTC.

The rearrangement joins TRBV27 to TRBJ1-2; no reliable D call. The CDR3 is 13 residues long. Trimming left V 4 bases short and J 1 base short, with 7 bases between. Per germline, CDR1 MNHEY and CDR2 SMNVEV (reference sequence). CDR3 protein: CASSSPSNYGYTF. The DNA for the CDR3 is TGTGCCAGCAGTTCTCCCAGTAACTATGGCTACACCTTC.

J is TRBJ2-7 and V is TRBV6-5, with 7 bases fitting TRBD1. The CDR3 consists of 15 residues. V dropped 2 bases and J dropped 7; count of bases not matched to a gene: 11. CDR1 MNHEY and CDR2 SVGAGI come from the germline V gene. The CDR3 DNA reads TGTGCCAGCAGTTACAGAGAGGGGGCGCGGAGGGAGCAGTACTTC. The encoded protein is CASSYREGARREQYF.

The chain links TRBV19 to TRBJ1-1; 10 positions agree with TRBD1. Germline-derived CDR1 and CDR2 are LNHDA and SQIVND (reference sequence). V lost 4 bases to trimming and J lost 1 base; unmatched junction nucleotides: 0. The CDR3 consists of 14 residues. As DNA, the CDR3 is TGTGCCAGTAGTAGGGACAGGGGGAACACTGAAGCTTTCTTT. Amino acids: CASSRDRGNTEAFF.

The rearrangement links TRBV7-2 to TRBJ2-1, with 11 bases lining up with TRBD2. J was trimmed by 14 bases and V by 0 bases; bases with no gene match: 6. This CDR3 region has 14 residues. The germline V gene encodes CDR1 SGHTA and CDR2 FQGNSA. CDR3 bases: TGTGCCAGCAGCTTAGCACTAGCGGGGGCCCTTAAGTTCTTC. Protein: CASSLALAGALKFF.